The source of this TCR beta chain is a study of T cell repertoires in cytomegalovirus infection. Study observations and caveats: HLA-C-restricted CMV-specific TCR beta clonotypes prevailed in the ex vivo response.

Each CDR3 protein gets one entry after TCRdb re-called the reads with MiXCR. The repertoire holds hundreds of thousands of distinct CDR3 sequences, with roughly 16% as singletons. Regarding this clonotype: Its antigen is unidentified.

Germline lookup yields CDR1 MNHNY and CDR2 SVGAGI (reference sequence). Trimming pared 5 bases from V and 2 bases from J, leaving 13 bases between. The CDR3 has 15 residues. The TCR was taken from a human donor in good health (CMV status not recorded). Some clones in this sample may be carry-over from other donors' samples. The chain uses TRBV6-6 and TRBJ1-5; the D is unclear. Sequences were obtained from PBMCs. The CDR3 here is CASSHQEIGNQPQHF. The CDR3 DNA is TGTGCCAGCAGTCACCAAGAAATAGGCAATCAGCCCCAGCATTTT.